The 19 T cell receptor beta chains below were found in one sample sequenced in a study of blood T cell repertoires in COVID-19. Clones were read by immunoSEQ multiplex PCR, and TCRdb kept only the in-frame ones, dropping some. The table records tens of thousands of clones, 85% of them present only once. The specimen was peripheral blood. These receptors were taken from a woman in her 70s with acute or convalescent COVID-19.

Notes on this clone: At one end, the junction sequence differs from germline, possibly due to a read error. The chain joins TRBV6-5 to TRBJ2-3, with a tentative D call TRBD1 (5 bases). CDR3 length: 15 amino acids. Germline V gives CDR1 MNHEY, CDR2 SVGAGI. The CDR3 sequence is CASSDSRGPTDTQYF. Here the CDR3 DNA reads TGTGCCAGCAGTGACTCAAGGGGCCCCACAGATACGCAGTATTTT.

This clone was seen a single time. The chain links TRBV13 to TRBJ2-3; the match to TRBD2 covers 8 bases. This CDR3 is built from 14 residues. CDR1 is PRHDT, CDR2 FYEKMQ, per germline (reference sequence). Trimming cost V 6 bases and J 4 bases; bases outside gene matches: 6. The CDR3 loop reads CASRLSGVADTQYF. In DNA form, the CDR3 reads TGTGCCAGCAGACTTAGCGGGGTGGCAGATACGCAGTATTTT.

This clone appeared once. The V and J genes are TRBV5-1 and TRBJ2-1, with D possibly matching TRBD1 (6 bases). CDR1 SGHRS and CDR2 YFSETQ come from the germline V gene. V was pared by 2 bases and J by 0 bases, with 9 bases between. The CDR3 extends over 15 amino acids. CDR3 sequence reads: CASSFTGTSYNEQFF. DNA for the CDR3: TGCGCCAGCAGCTTTACAGGGACCTCCTACAATGAGCAGTTCTTC. The full variable domain, in which reference TRBV5-1 and TRBJ2-1 provide the parts outside the CDR3, is KAGVTQTPRYLIKTRGQQVTLSCSPISGHRSVSWYQQTPGQGLQFLFEYFSETQRNKGNFPGRFSGRQFSNSRSEMNVSTLELGDSALYLCASSFTGTSYNEQFFGPGTRLTVL.

The chain combines TRBV2 with TRBJ1-4; a weak D match, TRBD1 (6 bases). The germline V and J ends were trimmed by 6 bases and 3 bases, with 11 bases remaining between them. Germline CDR1 is SNHLY and CDR2 is FYNNEI. The CDR3 consists of 14 residues. DNA of the CDR3: TGTGCCAGCAGGCGAGAGGGGGCTAATGAAAAACTGTTTTTT. As protein: CASRREGANEKLFF.

This chain links TRBV5-1 with TRBJ2-1; TRBD2 is a possible D gene (6 bases). Trimming removed 4 bases from V and 7 bases from J, with 21 bases in between. CDR3 length: 16 amino acids. Germline-derived CDR1 and CDR2 are SGHRS and YFSETQ. CDR3: CASSPIPGGSLNEQFF. CDR3 nucleotide sequence: TGCGCCAGCAGCCCCATCCCCGGGGGAAGCCTAAATGAGCAGTTCTTC.

The rearrangement links TRBV5-1 to TRBJ2-2; D is unclear. Germline V gene data show CDR1 as SGHRS and CDR2 as YFSETQ. The CDR3 has 15 amino acids. Trimming cost V 3 bases and J 4 bases, with 13 bases left between them. CDR3 region: CASSSGPSSTGELFF. CDR3 coding DNA: TGCGCCAGCAGCTCAGGTCCCAGCAGCACCGGGGAGCTGTTTTTT.

V usage is TRBV5-4 and J usage is TRBJ2-1, with D maybe TRBD2 (7 bases). V was shortened by 6 bases and J by 4 bases, with 23 bases between the two germline ends. The CDR3 runs 17 residues. CDR1 is SGHNT and CDR2 is YYREEE in the germline V gene (reference sequence). CDR3 protein: CASTRAGAGASYNEQFF. The CDR3 nucleotides read TGTGCCAGCACCCGCGCGGGGGCGGGGGCGTCGTACAATGAGCAGTTCTTC. Variable domain in full (rest from reference TRBV5-4 and TRBJ2-1): ETGVTQSPTHLIKTRGQQVTLRCSSQSGHNTVSWYQQALGQGPQFIFQYYREEENGRGNFPPRFSGLQFPNYSSELNVNALELDDSALYLCASTRAGAGASYNEQFFGPGTRLTVL.

The gene calls are TRBV2 and TRBJ1-5, with D possibly being TRBD1 (6 bases). The CDR3 is 14 residues long. Germline V gene data show CDR1 as SNHLY and CDR2 as FYNNEI. The V and J ends lost 6 bases and 4 bases respectively, with 13 bases between them. CDR3 sequence reads: CASRTGLPNQPQHF. For the CDR3, the DNA is TGTGCCAGCAGAACAGGGTTACCAAATCAGCCCCAGCATTTT.

The chain combines TRBV15 with TRBJ1-2; D gene ambiguous. Looked up from germline, CDR1 is LNHNV and CDR2 is YYDKDF (reference sequence). The CDR3 sequence is 15 residues long. Trimming removed 5 bases from V and 5 bases from J, with 18 bases in between. The CDR3, as DNA: TGTGCCACCAGCCCCCCTCCGCCGGCTAGGTATGGCTACACCTTC. This gives the protein CATSPPPPARYGYTF.

Details on this clone: The same CDR3 also results from other DNA sequences found in this sample. The J gene is TRBJ1-3, the V gene TRBV7-9; tentative D call: TRBD1 (5 bases). The CDR3 contains 14 residues. The V gene's germline CDR1 is SEHNR and CDR2 FQNEAQ (reference sequence). V was clipped by 5 bases and J by 2 bases, with 10 bases between them. The CDR3 is CASSLGTAGNTIYF. CDR3 bases: TGTGCCAGCAGCCTCGGGACTGCTGGAAACACCATATATTTT.

This sequence joins TRBV27 and TRBJ2-3, with TRBD2 as a possible D gene (5 bases). Germline CDR1 and CDR2: MNHEY and SMNVEV (reference sequence). Deletions cut 0 bases from V and 3 bases from J, with 10 bases between. The CDR3 spans 15 residues. For the CDR3, the DNA is TGTGCCAGCAGTTTATCGGATGGGGAGACAGATACGCAGTATTTT. It codes for CASSLSDGETDTQYF.

The rearrangement joins TRBV7-8 to TRBJ1-4, with D perhaps TRBD1 (6 bases). V lost 5 bases to trimming and J lost 0 bases, with 10 bases between them. This CDR3 is built from 15 residues. The germline V gene encodes CDR1 SGHVS and CDR2 FQNEAQ. The CDR3 loop is CASSPRQATNEKLFF. CDR3 DNA: TGTGCCAGCAGCCCCAGACAGGCAACTAATGAAAAACTGTTTTTT. Based on the CDR3 plus reference TRBV7-8 and TRBJ1-4, the full variable domain is GAGVSQSPRYKVAKRGQDVALRCDPISGHVSLFWYQQALGQGPEFLTYFQNEAQLDKSGLPSDRFFAERPEGSVSTLKIQRTQQEDSAVYLCASSPRQATNEKLFFGSGTQLSVL.

The rearrangement links TRBV5-1 to TRBJ2-2; 7 nucleotides align to TRBD1. There are 15 residues in the CDR3. Germline V gene sequence: CDR1 SGHRS, CDR2 YFSETQ. Germline trimming cut 4 bases from V and 4 bases from J; bases unmatched to any gene: 7. CDR3: CASSDRQGPTGELFF. In nucleotides, the CDR3 is TGCGCCAGCAGCGATCGACAGGGCCCCACCGGGGAGCTGTTTTTT.

The chain combines TRBV6-5 with TRBJ2-5; TRBD1 aligns across 7 bases. The germline V gene has CDR1 MNHEY and CDR2 SVGAGI. Trimming removed 2 bases from V and 4 bases from J; junction bases left unmatched: 4. The length of the CDR3 is 14 residues. CDR3 residues: CASSYLTGLETQYF. In DNA, the CDR3 is TGTGCCAGCAGTTACCTGACAGGGTTAGAGACCCAGTACTTC.

The chain is built from TRBV21-1 and TRBJ2-2; TRBD1 was called by the table and not checked on the DNA. TRBV21-1 is a recognized pseudogene. The CDR3 is 17 amino acids. The CDR3 region has the DNA TGTGCCAGCAGCAAAGAAGGAACAGGAGCCCATACCGGGGAGCTGTTTTTT. It specifies CASSKEGTGAHTGELFF.

The J gene is TRBJ2-7, the V gene TRBV4-3; D is possibly TRBD2 (5 bases). CDR3 length: 16 residues. V shed 3 bases and J shed 2 bases, with 17 bases lying between them. Germline CDR1 reads LGHNA; CDR2 reads YSLEER. CDR3 in amino acids: CASSQGSERDTYEQYV. As DNA, the CDR3 is TGCGCCAGCAGCCAGGGGAGCGAGAGAGATACCTACGAGCAGTACGTC.

The CDR3 protein is CASSPSGVSSYNSPLHF. In DNA form, the CDR3 reads TGTGCCAGCAGCCCTTCAGGTGTGAGCTCCTATAATTCACCCCTCCACTTT. The chain has TRBV28 and TRBJ1-6; D unresolved. The length of the CDR3 is 17 residues. CDR1 and CDR2 (germline): MDHEN, SYDVKM. The germline V and J ends were trimmed by 6 bases and 0 bases, with 15 bases remaining between them.

V gene TRBV5-6 combines with J gene TRBJ2-7; 8 nucleotides match TRBD2. The CDR3 runs to 16 residues. Germline lookup yields CDR1 SGHDT and CDR2 YYEEEE. V trimming: 5 bases; J trimming: 0 bases; junction bases outside the gene matches: 10. Written as DNA, the CDR3 is TGTGCCAGCAGTACAAGACTTAGCGGGACCTCCTACGAGCAGTACGTC. It encodes CASSTRLSGTSYEQYV.

V is TRBV3-1 (or the pseudogene TRBV3-2) and J is TRBJ1-3; 7 nucleotides align to TRBD1. This CDR3 has 14 residues. V was clipped by 7 bases and J by 2 bases; unmatched bases: 5. Germline V gene data show CDR1 as LGHDT and CDR2 as YNNKEL (reference sequence). CDR3 in DNA: TGTGCCAGCACCACAGGGGTCACTGGAAACACCATATATTTT. It codes for CASTTGVTGNTIYF.